Listed here are 20 T cell receptor beta chains from one sample, sequenced in a study of cytomegalovirus exposure and HLA in healthy donors. Primers included in the PCR were 60 Vbeta and 13 Jbeta primers. Assay used: immunoSEQ multiplex PCR; TCRdb lists only in-frame clones, some missing. This table holds approximately 140,000 clones. The sequencing input was PBMCs. The source is a woman between 45 and 60 years old in good health and CMV-seronegative.

V is TRBV7-3 and J is TRBJ2-1, with a possible D match to TRBD1 (5 bases). V gave up 5 bases and J gave up 6 bases, with 11 bases separating them. CDR1 is SGHTA and CDR2 is FQGTGA in the germline V gene. CDR3 length: 13 residues. The CDR3 is CASSPPGLNEQFF. The CDR3 nucleotides are TGTGCCAGCAGCCCCCCAGGGCTCAATGAGCAGTTCTTC.

This chain connects TRBV27 to TRBJ2-1; 8 bases match TRBD2. This CDR3 is 16 amino acids long. Looked up from germline, CDR1 is MNHEY and CDR2 is SMNVEV (reference sequence). Trimming at V came to 9 bases and at J to 9 bases, leaving 19 bases not matched to a gene. Here the CDR3 DNA reads TGTGCCAGTCAAAGGGGGGGTGCGGGAGGAGCTGGTGAGCAGTTCTTC. Translation: CASQRGGAGGAGEQFF.

V gene TRBV15 combines with J gene TRBJ1-4; D ambiguous. The V end was cut by 6 bases, the J end by 5 bases, with 10 bases between. CDR3 length: 13 amino acids. Looked up from germline, CDR1 is LNHNV and CDR2 is YYDKDF (reference sequence). The CDR3 loop reads CATSLEENEKLFF. Here the CDR3 DNA reads TGTGCCACCAGTTTGGAGGAGAATGAAAAACTGTTTTTT.

The chain is built from TRBV4-3 and TRBJ1-2, with a weak D call TRBD1 (5 bases). The CDR3 has 18 amino acids. V was shortened by 3 bases and J by 3 bases, with 23 bases between the two germline ends. The V gene's germline CDR1 is LGHNA and CDR2 YSLEER. DNA of the CDR3: TGCGCCAGCAGCCAGGCCCGCCCAGGGCCCAGGGTCGACTATGGCTACACCTTC. Protein product: CASSQARPGPRVDYGYTF.

This sequence joins TRBV28 and TRBJ1-5; possibly TRBD1 for D (5 bases). The CDR3 has 12 residues. CDR1 and CDR2 (germline): MDHEN, SYDVKM. Trimming pared 6 bases from V and 5 bases from J, leaving 8 bases between. This CDR3 reads CASRSGDQPQHF. CDR3 bases: TGTGCCAGCAGGTCGGGGGATCAGCCCCAGCATTTT.

This chain links TRBV5-1 with TRBJ1-5; TRBD1 might be the D (5 bases). The V and J ends lost 4 bases and 5 bases respectively, with 16 bases between them. This CDR3 has 15 amino acids. Germline V gene sequence: CDR1 SGHRS, CDR2 YFSETQ. The CDR3 reads CASSPSPAGDQPQHF. The CDR3 DNA follows: TGCGCCAGCAGCCCAAGTCCCGCGGGGGATCAGCCCCAGCATTTT. Complete variable domain (other parts from reference TRBV5-1 and TRBJ1-5): KAGVTQTPRYLIKTRGQQVTLSCSPISGHRSVSWYQQTPGQGLQFLFEYFSETQRNKGNFPGRFSGRQFSNSRSEMNVSTLELGDSALYLCASSPSPAGDQPQHFGDGTRLSIL.

The chain links TRBV30 to TRBJ2-7; 11 nucleotides agree with TRBD1. CDR1 and CDR2 from the germline V gene are GTSNPN and SVGIG (reference sequence). Germline trimming cut 2 bases from V and 3 bases from J; bases unmatched to any gene: 3. CDR3 length: 14 residues. The CDR3 region has the DNA TGTGCCTGGAGTACCGGGACAGGGGGCTACGAGCAGTACTTC. Translated, it gives CAWSTGTGGYEQYF.

J is TRBJ2-3 and V is TRBV7-9, with 9 nucleotides matching TRBD1. In germline, CDR1 is SEHNR, CDR2 FQNEAQ (reference sequence). The CDR3 totals 15 residues. V lost 5 bases, J lost 0 bases, and 3 bases stayed unmatched. CDR3 in amino acids: CASSPGTGSTDTQYF. The CDR3 DNA is TGTGCCAGCAGCCCCGGGACAGGGAGCACAGATACGCAGTATTTT. Based on the CDR3 plus reference TRBV7-9 and TRBJ2-3, the full variable domain is DTGVSQNPRHKITKRGQNVTFRCDPISEHNRLYWYRQTLGQGPEFLTYFQNEAQLEKSRLLSDRFSAERPKGSFSTLEIQRTEQGDSAMYLCASSPGTGSTDTQYFGPGTRLTVL.

The V call is TRBV29-1, the J call TRBJ2-2; a possible D gene is TRBD1 (5 bases). Between the trimmed V and J ends, which lost 6 bases and 3 bases, there was a span of 8 bases. The CDR3 has 12 residues. Germline V gives CDR1 SQVTM, CDR2 ANQGSEA. This CDR3 reads CSVEQDTGELFF. The DNA for the CDR3 is TGCAGCGTAGAACAGGACACCGGGGAGCTGTTTTTT.

The J gene is TRBJ2-7, the V gene TRBV27; tentatively, D is TRBD2 (5 bases). Per the germline V gene, CDR1 is MNHEY and CDR2 is SMNVEV (reference sequence). This CDR3 has 13 residues. Trimming removed 2 bases from V and 7 bases from J, with 12 bases in between. This CDR3 reads CASSLASRREQYF. The CDR3 DNA reads TGTGCCAGCAGTTTAGCTTCCAGGAGGGAGCAGTACTTC.

The chain uses TRBV7-3 and TRBJ1-2; D may be TRBD1 (5 bases). Germline-derived CDR1 and CDR2 are SGHTA and FQGTGA. There are 12 residues in the CDR3. The V end lost 5 bases, the J end lost 6 bases, and 10 bases lay between the germline ends. The CDR3 region has the DNA TGTGCCAGCAGCCTGTCCAGGGATGGCTACACCTTC. Translating it yields CASSLSRDGYTF. The variable domain in full, completed from reference TRBV7-3 and TRBJ1-2, reads GAGVSQTPSNKVTEKGKYVELRCDPISGHTALYWYRQSLGQGPEFLIYFQGTGAADDSGLPNDRFFAVRPEGSVSTLKIQRTERGDSAVYLCASSLSRDGYTFGSGTRLTVV.

The chain uses TRBV9 and TRBJ2-1; D unresolved. CDR3 length equals 16 residues. The ends were cut back, 1 base at V and 6 bases at J, with 17 bases in the middle. Per the germline V gene, CDR1 is SGDLS and CDR2 is YYNGEE. This CDR3 reads CASSVLMTPRPNEQFF. The CDR3 bases are TGTGCCAGCAGCGTACTTATGACCCCGCGGCCCAATGAGCAGTTCTTC.

V is TRBV5-1 and J is TRBJ2-7, with 9 positions matching TRBD2. Germline trimming cut 1 base from V and 3 bases from J; bases unmatched to any gene: 11. The germline gives CDR1 SGHRS, CDR2 YFSETQ. The CDR3 extends over 17 amino acids. The DNA of the CDR3 is TGCGCCAGCAGCTTGTCACAATCTAGCGGGGAGATCTACGAGCAGTACTTC. This gives the protein CASSLSQSSGEIYEQYF.

CDR3 sequence: CASSLRHYEQYF. As DNA, the CDR3 is TGTGCCAGCAGTCTCAGGCACTACGAGCAGTACTTC. The chain recombines TRBV6-1 with TRBJ2-7; no clear D. The V gene's germline CDR1 is MNHNS and CDR2 SASEGT. V lost 5 bases to trimming and J lost 3 bases, with 8 bases between them. The CDR3 runs to 12 residues.

V and J are TRBV5-5 and TRBJ2-7; TRBD2 matches at 7 bases. V shed 4 bases and J 3 bases; nucleotides not matched to a gene: 13. This CDR3 region has 16 residues. Germline assignment: CDR1 SGHKS and CDR2 YYEKEE (reference sequence). CDR3 DNA sequence: TGTGCCAGCAGCCCCAGTATGGCGGGGGTATTCTACGAGCAGTACTTC. It specifies CASSPSMAGVFYEQYF.

As concerns this clone: The junction shows a germline mismatch at one end, possibly a read error. The chain has TRBV4-3 and TRBJ2-4, with D possibly matching TRBD1 (5 bases). Looked up from germline, CDR1 is LGHNA and CDR2 is YSLEER. The CDR3 runs 14 residues. The CDR3 bases are TGCGCCAGCAGCCAAGATTTCGTAAGGGGCCCAACGGGCTTC. Protein: CASSQDFVRGPTGF.

The V gene is TRBV6-6, the J gene TRBJ2-7; 8 bases agree with TRBD2. The CDR3 runs 13 residues. J gave up 5 bases and V 5 bases, and 5 bases lay outside the gene matches. Germline assignment: CDR1 MNHNY and CDR2 SVGAGI (reference sequence). The CDR3 DNA reads TGTGCCAGCAGTCGGGGGGGCGGCAACGAGCAGTACTTC. Its protein is CASSRGGGNEQYF.

The chain links TRBV6-6 to TRBJ1-5; 7 positions match TRBD1. The CDR3 is 15 residues long. Per the germline V gene, CDR1 is MNHNY and CDR2 is SVGAGI (reference sequence). V shed 2 bases, J shed 10 bases, and the junction held 11 bases outside the gene matches. CDR3 protein: CASSYVDPQGVPQHF. The CDR3 coding sequence is TGTGCCAGCAGTTACGTGGACCCTCAGGGGGTCCCCCAGCATTTT.

The chain joins TRBV29-1 to TRBJ1-1; D possibly corresponds to TRBD1 (6 bases). Deletions cut 6 bases from V and 4 bases from J, with 15 bases between. The CDR3 runs to 13 residues. Germline V gene data show CDR1 as SQVTM and CDR2 as ANQGSEA. The CDR3 region is CSVTMPRGTEAFF. The CDR3 bases are TGCAGCGTAACTATGCCCAGGGGCACTGAAGCTTTCTTT.

The chain couples TRBV6-1 to TRBJ1-1; TRBD1 might be the D (5 bases). The V end was cut by 2 bases, the J end by 4 bases, with 14 bases between. This CDR3 has 15 amino acids. The germline V gene has CDR1 MNHNS and CDR2 SASEGT. Here the CDR3 DNA reads TGTGCCAGCAGTGAATCTGCAGGGTCGAGCACTGAAGCTTTCTTT. It is translated as CASSESAGSSTEAFF.